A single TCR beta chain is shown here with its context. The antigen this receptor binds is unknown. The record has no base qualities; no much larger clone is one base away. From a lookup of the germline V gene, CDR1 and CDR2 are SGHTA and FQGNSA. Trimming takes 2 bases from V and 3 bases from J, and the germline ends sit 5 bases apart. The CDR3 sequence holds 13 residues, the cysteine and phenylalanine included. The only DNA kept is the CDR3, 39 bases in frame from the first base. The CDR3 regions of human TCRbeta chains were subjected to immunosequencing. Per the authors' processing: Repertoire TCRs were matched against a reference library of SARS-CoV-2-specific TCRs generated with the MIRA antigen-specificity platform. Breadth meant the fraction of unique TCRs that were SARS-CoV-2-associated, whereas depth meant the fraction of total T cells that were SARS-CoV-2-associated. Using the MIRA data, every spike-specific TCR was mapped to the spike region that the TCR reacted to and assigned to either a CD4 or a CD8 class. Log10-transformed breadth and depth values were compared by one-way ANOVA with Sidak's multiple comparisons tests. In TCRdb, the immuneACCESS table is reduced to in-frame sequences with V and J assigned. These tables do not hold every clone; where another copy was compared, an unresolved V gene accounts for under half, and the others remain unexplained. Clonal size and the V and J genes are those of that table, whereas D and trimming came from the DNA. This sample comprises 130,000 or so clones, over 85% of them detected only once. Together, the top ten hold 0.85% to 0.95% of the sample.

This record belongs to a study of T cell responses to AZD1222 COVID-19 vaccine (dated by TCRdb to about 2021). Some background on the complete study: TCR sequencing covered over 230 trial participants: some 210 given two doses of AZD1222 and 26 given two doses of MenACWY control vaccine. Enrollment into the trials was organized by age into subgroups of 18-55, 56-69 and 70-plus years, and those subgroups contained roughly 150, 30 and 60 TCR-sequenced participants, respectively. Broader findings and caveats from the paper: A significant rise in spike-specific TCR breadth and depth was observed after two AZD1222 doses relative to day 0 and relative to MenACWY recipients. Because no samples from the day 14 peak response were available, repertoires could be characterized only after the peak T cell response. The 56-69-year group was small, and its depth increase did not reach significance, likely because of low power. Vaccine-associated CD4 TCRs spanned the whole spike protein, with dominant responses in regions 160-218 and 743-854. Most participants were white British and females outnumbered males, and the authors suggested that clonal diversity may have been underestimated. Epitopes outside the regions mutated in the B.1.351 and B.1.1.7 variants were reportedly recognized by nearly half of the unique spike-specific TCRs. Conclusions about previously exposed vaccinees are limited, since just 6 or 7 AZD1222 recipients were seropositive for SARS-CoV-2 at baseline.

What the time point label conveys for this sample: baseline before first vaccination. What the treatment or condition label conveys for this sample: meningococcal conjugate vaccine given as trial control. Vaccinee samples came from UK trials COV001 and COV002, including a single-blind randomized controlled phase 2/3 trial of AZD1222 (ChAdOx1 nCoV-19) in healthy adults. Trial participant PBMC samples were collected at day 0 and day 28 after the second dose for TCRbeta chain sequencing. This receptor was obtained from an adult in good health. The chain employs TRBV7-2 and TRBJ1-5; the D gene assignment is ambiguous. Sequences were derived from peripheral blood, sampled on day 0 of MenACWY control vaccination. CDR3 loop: CASSLFSNQPQHF. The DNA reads TGTGCCAGCAGCTTATTTTCCAATCAGCCCCAGCATTTT.